This T cell receptor (beta chain) originates from a study of technical replicates of blood from several donors. Sequencing used immunoSEQ multiplex PCR; TCRdb keeps in-frame clones, though not all of them. The repertoire has some 66,000 clones, 88% of them found once; the top ten carry under 6%. CDR3 size: 14 residues. Germline V gene data show CDR1 as SGHRS and CDR2 as YFSETQ. V was pared by 1 base and J by 3 bases, with 11 bases between. V and J are TRBV5-1 and TRBJ2-7, with D unclear. The receptor was derived from a human donor in good health. Some clones in this sample may be carry-over from other donors' samples. The sample taken for sequencing was PBMCs. The CDR3 loop reads CASSLSQVVYEQYF. In nucleotides, the CDR3 is TGCGCCAGCAGCTTGAGCCAGGTAGTCTACGAGCAGTACTTC.